Below are 26 T cell receptor beta chains sequenced from a single sample in a study of beta chain features in type 1 diabetes. The authors reverse transcribed all of the isolated RNA, so sequencing captured expressed TCRB transcripts. The table came from immunoSEQ multiplex PCR; TCRdb's copy has only in-frame clones and leaves some out. Of fewer than 900,000 clones in the sample, 17% are singletons; the top ten hold 0.023%. The sample was naive CD4+ T cells from blood. Receptors originate from a woman aged 18-29 years in good health.

This sequence joins TRBV18 and TRBJ2-7; D is possibly TRBD2 (6 bases). The CDR3 length is 13 residues. Germline V gene data show CDR1 as KGHSH and CDR2 as LQKENI. The germline V and J ends were trimmed by 8 bases and 3 bases, with 14 bases remaining between them. CDR3 protein: CASRGTPNYEQYF. The CDR3 DNA follows: TGTGCCAGCCGGGGGACCCCAAACTACGAGCAGTACTTC. Supplemented by reference TRBV18 and TRBJ2-7, the full variable domain reads NAGVMQNPRHLVRRRGQEARLRCSPMKGHSHVYWYRQLPEEGLKFMVYLQKENIIDESGMPKERFSAEFPKEGPSILRIQQVVRGDSAAYFCASRGTPNYEQYFGPGTRLTVT.

This clone appeared a few times. This chain joins TRBV4-3 and TRBJ2-1; 11 nucleotides match TRBD1. CDR3 length equals 16 residues. Germline CDR1 is LGHNA and CDR2 is YSLEER. Trimming removed 1 base from V and 9 bases from J; junction bases left unmatched: 8. The CDR3 sequence: CASSQVGQGAKSEQFF. The CDR3 DNA is TGCGCCAGCAGCCAAGTAGGACAGGGGGCGAAATCTGAGCAGTTCTTC.

Turning to this clone: Other DNA sequences in this sample translate to the same CDR3. The chain joins TRBV7-2 to TRBJ2-5; D gene uncertain. V lost 6 bases and J lost 2, with 4 bases in between. Germline V gives CDR1 SGHTA, CDR2 FQGNSA. The CDR3 length is 11 residues. For the CDR3, the DNA is TGTGCCAGCAGGACACAAGAGACCCAGTACTTC. It codes for CASRTQETQYF.

In this sample, this clone turned up a few times. This specimen includes other DNA sequences encoding the same CDR3. The chain links TRBV29-1 to TRBJ1-1; D remains ambiguous. The germline V and J ends were trimmed by 2 bases and 0 bases, with 7 bases remaining between them. Germline CDR1 is SQVTM and CDR2 is ANQGSEA. The CDR3 is 13 residues long. The DNA of the CDR3 is TGCAGCGTTGAATCCCAGATGAACACTGAAGCTTTCTTT. Its translation: CSVESQMNTEAFF.

V is TRBV29-1 and J is TRBJ2-1; D possibly corresponds to TRBD2 (5 bases). Germline V gene data show CDR1 as SQVTM and CDR2 as ANQGSEA. This CDR3 spans 15 amino acids. V lost 6 bases to trimming and J lost 0 bases, with 15 bases between them. CDR3 DNA: TGCAGCGTAGGTACGAGGAGGTCCTCCTACAATGAGCAGTTCTTC. Its translation: CSVGTRRSSYNEQFF.

This clone has just a few counts. DNA of the CDR3: TGTGCCAGCAGCCGACAGTATTTGCTAGCCAAAAACATTCAGTACTTC. Its translation: CASSRQYLLAKNIQYF. The chain carries TRBV5-5 and TRBJ2-4; D might be TRBD1 (5 bases). This CDR3 has 16 residues. The V end lost 4 bases, the J end lost 0 bases, and 14 bases lay between the germline ends. Germline V gene data show CDR1 as SGHKS and CDR2 as YYEKEE (reference sequence).

This clone appeared a few times. One end of the junction varies from germline; a read error may be responsible. The V gene is TRBV11-2, the J gene TRBJ2-1, with 8 bases lining up with TRBD2. The germline V gene encodes CDR1 SGHAT and CDR2 FQNNGV. This CDR3 comprises 15 residues. As DNA, the CDR3 is TGTGCCAGCAGGTTAGCGGGGAGCTCCTACAATGAGCAGTTCTTC. Translating it yields CASRLAGSSYNEQFF.

V usage is TRBV28 and J usage is TRBJ1-1, with D possibly matching TRBD1 (6 bases). CDR3 length: 12 residues. V was cut by 5 bases and J by 4 bases, with 8 bases left in between. Germline CDR1 MDHEN, CDR2 SYDVKM. The CDR3 spells CASSGGLTEAFF. The CDR3 nucleotides read TGTGCCAGCAGTGGGGGGCTCACTGAAGCTTTCTTT.

This clone was counted only a few times. V gene TRBV5-1 combines with J gene TRBJ2-3; TRBD2 agrees at 12 bases. Germline lookup yields CDR1 SGHRS and CDR2 YFSETQ. CDR3 length: 16 residues. Unmatched junction bases numbered 2, after V lost 3 bases and J lost 0 bases. CDR3 sequence reads: CASSSGTSGSTDTQYF. In nucleotides, the CDR3 is TGCGCCAGCAGCTCTGGGACTAGCGGGAGCACAGATACGCAGTATTTT.

The V and J genes are TRBV30 and TRBJ1-5; the D gene is possibly TRBD1 (6 bases). Per the germline V gene, CDR1 is GTSNPN and CDR2 is SVGIG (reference sequence). V shed 2 bases and J shed 6 bases, with 14 bases lying between them. The CDR3 has 14 amino acids. In DNA form, the CDR3 reads TGTGCCTGGAGTAGAGAACAGGGTTTTCAGCCCCAGCATTTT. Translated: CAWSREQGFQPQHF.

The chain links TRBV29-1 to TRBJ2-2; a possible D gene is TRBD1 (6 bases). This CDR3 is 13 amino acids long. V shed 4 bases and J shed 6 bases, with 12 bases lying between them. CDR1 SQVTM and CDR2 ANQGSEA come from the germline V gene. The CDR3 DNA reads TGCAGCGTTGGGTCAACAGGGTCCGGGGAGCTGTTTTTT. Encoded protein: CSVGSTGSGELFF.

This clone was detected a few times. The chain is built from TRBV28 and TRBJ2-5, with D uncertain. The CDR3 is 11 amino acids. Between the trimmed V and J ends, which lost 7 bases and 5 bases, there was a span of 8 bases. Per the germline V gene, CDR1 is MDHEN and CDR2 is SYDVKM. CDR3 nucleotides: TGTGCCAGCACAACCAGGGAGACCCAGTACTTC. This translates into CASTTRETQYF.

The genes are TRBV13 and TRBJ2-3; 8 bases line up with TRBD2. The CDR3 extends over 14 amino acids. The ends lost 6 bases at V and 4 bases at J; junction bases unmatched: 6. Germline CDR1 is PRHDT and CDR2 is FYEKMQ (reference sequence). CDR3 region: CASSQAGAADTQYF. In DNA, the CDR3 is TGTGCCAGCAGTCAAGCGGGAGCAGCAGATACGCAGTATTTT.

The rearrangement uses TRBV6-5 and TRBJ2-7; D might be TRBD1 or TRBD2, each matching 6 bases. CDR1 and CDR2 from the germline V gene are MNHEY and SVGAGI. The ends were cut back, 0 bases at V and 3 bases at J, with 12 bases in the middle. There are 15 residues in the CDR3. The CDR3: CASSYSIGGNYEQYF. In nucleotides, the CDR3 is TGTGCCAGCAGTTACTCGATAGGGGGGAACTACGAGCAGTACTTC.

This clone was detected a few times. The rearrangement joins TRBV7-9 to TRBJ1-2; D might be TRBD1 (5 bases). V lost 4 bases to trimming and J lost 8 bases, with 14 bases between them. Germline V CDR1 and CDR2: SEHNR, FQNEAQ (reference sequence). The CDR3 extends over 13 amino acids. In DNA, the CDR3 is TGTGCCAGCAGCTCCAAAGGGGTATTCGGCTACACCTTC. This translates into CASSSKGVFGYTF.

This clone was detected only a few times. V is TRBV6-5 and J is TRBJ2-7; D is perhaps TRBD1 (8 bases). V gave up 0 bases and J gave up 6 bases, with 12 bases separating them. The CDR3 is 14 amino acids. In germline, CDR1 is MNHEY, CDR2 SVGAGI. This chain's CDR3 is CASSYSTGEGEQYF. In nucleotides, the CDR3 is TGTGCCAGCAGTTACTCGACAGGGGAGGGCGAGCAGTACTTC.

This chain uses TRBV5-4 with TRBJ2-7; D is possibly TRBD2 (7 bases). Trimming took off 4 bases at V and 7 bases at J, with 15 bases between the two ends. Germline V gene sequence: CDR1 SGHNT, CDR2 YYREEE (reference sequence). The CDR3 has 13 amino acids. In nucleotides, the CDR3 is TGTGCCAGCAGCAAGGGGGGGTTGGAGGAGCAGTACTTC. This gives the protein CASSKGGLEEQYF.

This clone was picked up a small number of times. V is TRBV7-2 and J is TRBJ2-3; D perhaps matches TRBD2 (5 bases). The germline V gene has CDR1 SGHTA and CDR2 FQGNSA. V dropped 7 bases and J dropped 3 bases, with 17 bases sitting between them. There are 15 residues in the CDR3. CDR3 sequence: CASTSGSLSTDTQYF. CDR3 sequence (DNA): TGTGCCAGCACCTCGGGGAGCCTTTCGACAGATACGCAGTATTTT. Drawing the rest from reference TRBV7-2 and TRBJ2-3, the complete variable domain is GAGVSQSPSNKVTEKGKDVELRCDPISGHTALYWYRQSLGQGLEFLIYFQGNSAPDKSGLPSDRFSAERTGGSVSTLTIQRTQQEDSAVYLCASTSGSLSTDTQYFGPGTRLTVL.

A few counts support this clone. The rearrangement uses TRBV6-5 and TRBJ1-5; D is perhaps TRBD1 (6 bases). CDR1 is MNHEY and CDR2 is SVGAGI in the germline V gene. Trimming cost V 0 bases and J 0 bases, with 9 bases left between them. The CDR3 length is 16 residues. The DNA of the CDR3 is TGTGCCAGCAGTTACTCGGGACAAGGTAGCAATCAGCCCCAGCATTTT. It yields the protein CASSYSGQGSNQPQHF.

The chain carries TRBV7-6 and TRBJ1-3; D not resolved. Germline CDR1 and CDR2: SGHVS and FNYEAQ. The CDR3 sequence is 14 residues long. Trimming took 5 bases from V and 4 from J, leaving 12 bases between them. The CDR3 bases are TGTGCCAGCAGCAAGGACCGGCGAGGAAACACCATATATTTT. This encodes CASSKDRRGNTIYF.

The CDR3 is CASSVGGGRAIETQYF. The CDR3 DNA reads as TGTGCCAGCAGCGTAGGAGGCGGGAGGGCCATAGAGACCCAGTACTTC. The chain combines TRBV9 with TRBJ2-5; 9 bases line up with TRBD2. CDR1 and CDR2 from the germline V gene are SGDLS and YYNGEE. This CDR3 has 16 residues. V was pared by 0 bases and J by 4 bases, with 7 bases of the junction left unmatched.

The chain has TRBV28 and TRBJ2-7; no firm D call. Between the trimmed V and J ends, which lost 5 bases and 4 bases, there was a span of 9 bases. CDR3 length: 12 residues. CDR1 and CDR2 from the germline V gene are MDHEN and SYDVKM. CDR3 loop: CASSPLPYEQYF. Here the CDR3 DNA reads TGTGCCAGCAGTCCTCTCCCTTACGAGCAGTACTTC.

This clone came up a few times. This chain links TRBV7-9 with TRBJ2-1, with 9 bases fitting TRBD2. Trimming took 0 bases from V and 8 from J; bases not matched to a gene: 8. CDR1 SEHNR and CDR2 FQNEAQ come from the germline V gene (reference sequence). This CDR3 region has 16 residues. Here the CDR3 reads CASSLASGSAAYEQFF. CDR3 nucleotide sequence: TGTGCCAGCAGCTTAGCTAGCGGGAGTGCAGCCTATGAGCAGTTCTTC. Full variable domain (outside the CDR3, taken from reference TRBV7-9 and TRBJ2-1): DTGVSQNPRHKITKRGQNVTFRCDPISEHNRLYWYRQTLGQGPEFLTYFQNEAQLEKSRLLSDRFSAERPKGSFSTLEIQRTEQGDSAMYLCASSLASGSAAYEQFFGPGTRLTVL.

This chain links TRBV19 with TRBJ2-5; perhaps TRBD2 as D (6 bases). The CDR3 loop spans 15 amino acids. Germline lookup yields CDR1 LNHDA and CDR2 SQIVND (reference sequence). Trimming left V 9 bases short and J 2 bases short, with 19 bases between. This CDR3 reads CASRRRGQVQETQYF. CDR3 in DNA: TGTGCCAGCCGAAGGAGGGGTCAGGTTCAAGAGACCCAGTACTTC.

This clone was detected only a few times. The CDR3 bases are TGCGCCAGCAGCCAAGATTGGCTAGCGGGACCTTCGGGGAATGAGCAGTTCTTC. It is translated as CASSQDWLAGPSGNEQFF. This chain joins TRBV4-3 and TRBJ2-1; TRBD2 matches at 9 bases. The CDR3 sequence is 18 residues long. V shed 0 bases, J shed 7 bases, and the junction held 13 bases outside the gene matches. Per the germline V gene, CDR1 is LGHNA and CDR2 is YSLEER.

This clone has only a few counts. The chain links TRBV4-3 to TRBJ2-1; TRBD1 aligns across 9 bases. Germline lookup yields CDR1 LGHNA and CDR2 YSLEER. The CDR3 spans 17 residues. V was clipped by 1 base and J by 4 bases; unmatched bases: 8. CDR3 loop: CASSQGTGTGSYNEQFF. Here the CDR3 DNA reads TGCGCCAGCAGCCAAGGAACCGGGACAGGGTCTTACAATGAGCAGTTCTTC.